This T cell receptor beta chain is drawn from a study of early T cells in non-severe SARS-CoV-2 infection. Ten or more counts support this clonotype. Attachment of unique molecular identifiers was made to individual cDNA molecules. TCRdb re-called the 5' RACE reads through MiXCR, storing one row per CDR3 protein. The repertoire holds about 81,000 distinct CDR3 sequences, with more than 13% as singletons. Per germline, CDR1 SGHTA and CDR2 FQGTGA. V dropped 1 base and J dropped 2 bases, with 5 bases sitting between them. The CDR3 spans 13 residues. What was sequenced was whole blood. This clonotype originated in an adult who was a healthcare worker with PCR-confirmed SARS-CoV-2 infection or an uninfected control (not recorded which). This chain joins TRBV7-3 and TRBJ1-2; D is unresolved. The CDR3 nucleotides read TGTGCCAGCAGCTTAAACAGAAACTATGGCTACACCTTC. Translating gives CASSLNRNYGYTF. Using reference TRBV7-3 and TRBJ1-2 for the parts outside the CDR3, the full variable domain is GAGVSQTPSNKVTEKGKYVELRCDPISGHTALYWYRQSLGQGPEFLIYFQGTGAADDSGLPNDRFFAVRPEGSVSTLKIQRTERGDSAVYLCASSLNRNYGYTFGSGTRLTVV.